This T cell receptor beta chain emerged from a study of identical twins. At least ten counts were recorded for this clonotype. Its antigen is unidentified. From the 5' RACE reads, TCRdb called clonotypes with MiXCR, one entry per CDR3 protein. The sample gives hundreds of thousands of distinct CDR3 sequences, approximately 21% of which show up once; around 4.4% is in the top ten. Study results and caveats: Partly confounded zero-insertion analyses could result from invariant MAIT and iNKT cells.

With 0 bases removed from V and 7 bases from J, the gap between germline ends came to 10 bases. CDR1 SGHTA and CDR2 FQGNSA come from the germline V gene. The CDR3 has 14 amino acids. These data also formed part of another study, on T cells expressing NK-cell markers.

The sequence came from a woman under 30 in good health. The chain recombines TRBV7-2 with TRBJ1-5; D not resolved. Source material: PBMCs. CDR3 sequence: CASSLAPVGQPQHF. In nucleotides, the CDR3 is TGTGCCAGCAGCTTAGCTCCGGTTGGGCAGCCCCAGCATTTT.